This TCR beta chain came from a study of blood T cell repertoires in COVID-19. Across the study: From T cells, B-cell-depleted T cells, or PBMCs came the material, which was cDNA or gDNA.

V lost 5 bases to trimming and J lost 6 bases; unmatched junction nucleotides: 11. Germline assignment: CDR1 SEHNR and CDR2 FQNEAQ (reference sequence). The CDR3 has 17 residues. The authors' processing: Nucleated cell counts were estimated from reference gene primer amplification. Sequenced by immunoSEQ multiplex PCR; TCRdb stores in-frame clones only, minus some. That table furnishes V, J and clone size, whereas the DNA furnished D and trimming. The sample has about 300,000 clones, approximately 91% seen once; the top ten hold about 2%. Source material: peripheral blood. The TCR comes from a woman aged 25 to 39 with COVID-19, enrolled during active disease. V usage is TRBV7-9 and J usage is TRBJ2-2; 11 nucleotides agree with TRBD2. The CDR3 DNA reads as TGTGCCAGCAGCCCGACTAGCGGGATAGGTATCCCCGGGGAGCTGTTTTTT. It specifies CASSPTSGIGIPGELFF. Looking up the rest from reference TRBV7-9 and TRBJ2-2 gives the full variable domain: DTGVSQNPRHKITKRGQNVTFRCDPISEHNRLYWYRQTLGQGPEFLTYFQNEAQLEKSRLLSDRFSAERPKGSFSTLEIQRTEQGDSAMYLCASSPTSGIGIPGELFFGEGSRLTVL.